The 17 T cell receptor beta chains listed next were all sequenced from one sample in a study of cytomegalovirus exposure and HLA in healthy donors. Primers: 60 Vbeta forward and 13 Jbeta reverse. Clones were sequenced by immunoSEQ multiplex PCR, and TCRdb holds only the in-frame ones, with some missing. Of some 150,000 clones listed, roughly three quarters were seen once; the top ten hold about 4.7%. The specimen sequenced was PBMCs. The receptors were gathered from a male donor in good health and CMV-seronegative.

The chain carries TRBV11-2 and TRBJ2-5; TRBD1 might be the D (6 bases). The germline CDR1 and CDR2 sequences are SGHAT and FQNNGV. The CDR3 has 15 amino acids. V was cut by 8 bases and J by 5 bases, with 21 bases left in between. CDR3: CASGGRSDSWETQYF. The CDR3 nucleotides are TGTGCCAGCGGGGGACGCTCGGACAGTTGGGAGACCCAGTACTTC.

This sequence joins TRBV7-2 and TRBJ1-1; no clear D gene. V was shortened by 1 base and J by 1 base, with 10 bases between the two germline ends. The CDR3 spans 15 residues. Germline V gene data show CDR1 as SGHTA and CDR2 as FQGNSA. This CDR3 is CASSLVGLKNTEAFF. The CDR3 nucleotides read TGTGCCAGCAGCTTAGTAGGACTGAAGAACACTGAAGCTTTCTTT.

This sequence joins TRBV10-2 and TRBJ2-7, with a weak D call TRBD2 (5 bases). The V end lost 10 bases, the J end lost 6 bases, and 13 bases lay between the germline ends. Germline assignment: CDR1 WSHSY and CDR2 SAAADI. The CDR3 loop spans 11 amino acids. CDR3 protein: CATLRGGEQYF. In DNA, the CDR3 is TGCGCCACCCTGCGCGGAGGCGAGCAGTACTTC.

CDR3 protein: CASSPTEGQVGETQYF. The DNA for the CDR3 is TGTGCCAGCTCTCCTACTGAGGGACAGGTAGGAGAGACCCAGTACTTC. This rearrangement joins TRBV18 to TRBJ2-5, with 8 bases aligning to TRBD1. V dropped 6 bases and J dropped 4; count of bases not matched to a gene: 13. The CDR3 is 16 residues long. The germline V gene has CDR1 KGHSH and CDR2 LQKENI.

The V gene is TRBV7-9, the J gene TRBJ2-3, with D tentatively TRBD2 (6 bases). V was shortened by 5 bases and J by 0 bases, with 21 bases between the two germline ends. The CDR3 sequence is 18 residues long. Germline V lookup: CDR1 SEHNR, CDR2 FQNEAQ (reference sequence). The chain's CDR3 is CASSAGSPLRPSTDTQYF. As DNA, the CDR3 is TGTGCCAGCAGCGCGGGATCTCCCCTCCGACCTAGCACAGATACGCAGTATTTT.

V is TRBV4-3 and J is TRBJ1-1; D uncertain. V lost 0 bases to trimming and J lost 4 bases, with 6 bases between them. Per germline, CDR1 LGHNA and CDR2 YSLEER. The CDR3 runs to 13 residues. The DNA of the CDR3 is TGCGCCAGCAGCCAAGAAGCTCGCACTGAAGCTTTCTTT. It is translated as CASSQEARTEAFF.

This clone appeared once. V gene TRBV9 combines with J gene TRBJ1-2; the D gene is possibly TRBD1 (5 bases). Germline V gives CDR1 SGDLS, CDR2 YYNGEE. The CDR3 sequence is 17 residues long. Trimming took 3 bases from V and 0 from J, leaving 18 bases between them. The CDR3 DNA sequence: TGTGCCAGCAGCGCGGCGGGACGGCTCCTTCCTAACTATGGCTACACCTTC. Translating it yields CASSAAGRLLPNYGYTF.

In this sample, this clone turned up a few times. The CDR3 DNA reads as TGTGCCAGCAGTGGACGCCTAGGTGAGCCCCAGCATTTT. Translated, it gives CASSGRLGEPQHF. The rearrangement joins TRBV2 to TRBJ1-5; D is unresolved. The ends were cut back, 4 bases at V and 8 bases at J, with 12 bases in the middle. CDR1 and CDR2 (germline): SNHLY, FYNNEI. This CDR3 comprises 13 residues.

This chain connects TRBV4-2 to TRBJ1-5; the D is unclear. V dropped 5 bases and J dropped 6 bases, with 11 bases sitting between them. Germline values: CDR1 LGHNA, CDR2 YNFKEQ. This CDR3 spans 13 amino acids. The CDR3: CASSSEHSQPQHF. The DNA for the CDR3 is TGTGCCAGCAGCTCCGAGCATAGTCAGCCCCAGCATTTT.

This clone was seen a few times. The rearrangement links TRBV6-5 to TRBJ2-1; 8 bases align to TRBD1. This CDR3 is built from 14 residues. Germline V gene sequence: CDR1 MNHEY, CDR2 SVGAGI. J gave up 7 bases and V 4 bases, and 6 bases lay outside the gene matches. DNA of the CDR3: TGTGCCAGCAGTTCAGGGGGCCTTGTGAATGAGCAGTTCTTC. It translates to CASSSGGLVNEQFF.

This clone was recorded once. The CDR3 here is CASSWGGNEQFF. CDR3 DNA: TGTGCCAGCAGCTGGGGGGGGAATGAGCAGTTCTTC. V and J are TRBV7-6 and TRBJ2-1; 7 bases match TRBD2. Per germline, CDR1 SGHVS and CDR2 FNYEAQ. V was clipped by 4 bases and J by 7 bases; unmatched bases: 1. This CDR3 region has 12 residues.

The V and J genes are TRBV7-8 and TRBJ2-7; perhaps TRBD2 as D (5 bases). Trimming left V 4 bases short and J 6 bases short, with 7 bases between. The germline V gene has CDR1 SGHVS and CDR2 FQNEAQ. This CDR3 is built from 11 residues. The CDR3 sequence is CASSSRGEQYF. DNA for the CDR3: TGTGCCAGCAGCTCCCGGGGCGAGCAGTACTTC.

The rearrangement joins TRBV5-6 to TRBJ2-7; possible D gene TRBD2, 6 bases. This CDR3 is built from 15 residues. Germline values: CDR1 SGHDT, CDR2 YYEEEE. The ends were cut back, 0 bases at V and 2 bases at J, with 12 bases in the middle. CDR3 nucleotides: TGTGCCAGCAGCTTGGCCGGGGGAAGCCCCTACGAGCAGTACTTC. Translating gives CASSLAGGSPYEQYF.

This chain connects TRBV11-2 to TRBJ2-7, with 8 bases that match TRBD1. With 3 bases clipped from V and 3 bases from J, the junction kept 1 base outside the gene matches. Germline assignment: CDR1 SGHAT and CDR2 FQNNGV. CDR3 size: 13 residues. CDR3 DNA sequence: TGTGCCAGCAGCTTCGGACAGGGCTACGAGCAGTACTTC. As protein: CASSFGQGYEQYF.

This chain connects TRBV5-1 to TRBJ2-7; 9 bases align to TRBD1. There are 13 residues in the CDR3. In germline, CDR1 is SGHRS, CDR2 YFSETQ. Losses at the gene ends were 5 bases for V and 4 bases for J; bases not matched to a gene: 4. The CDR3 bases are TGCGCCAGCAGAACCGGGACAGGGTACGAGCAGTACTTC. The encoded protein is CASRTGTGYEQYF.

The rearrangement joins TRBV5-6 to TRBJ2-1, with 10 bases lining up with TRBD1. CDR3 length: 16 amino acids. V lost 2 bases to trimming and J lost 5 bases; unmatched junction nucleotides: 7. The germline gives CDR1 SGHDT, CDR2 YYEEEE. CDR3 residues: CASSLPGQGIHNEQFF. The DNA for the CDR3 is TGTGCCAGCAGCTTACCGGGACAGGGGATACACAATGAGCAGTTCTTC.

The rearrangement uses TRBV4-3 and TRBJ1-2; tentatively, D is TRBD1 (5 bases). This CDR3 comprises 15 residues. Trimming cost V 0 bases and J 8 bases, with 16 bases left between them. The V gene's germline CDR1 is LGHNA and CDR2 YSLEER. CDR3: CASSQDPYAGNGYTF. Here the CDR3 DNA reads TGCGCCAGCAGCCAAGATCCATATGCAGGGAACGGCTACACCTTC.